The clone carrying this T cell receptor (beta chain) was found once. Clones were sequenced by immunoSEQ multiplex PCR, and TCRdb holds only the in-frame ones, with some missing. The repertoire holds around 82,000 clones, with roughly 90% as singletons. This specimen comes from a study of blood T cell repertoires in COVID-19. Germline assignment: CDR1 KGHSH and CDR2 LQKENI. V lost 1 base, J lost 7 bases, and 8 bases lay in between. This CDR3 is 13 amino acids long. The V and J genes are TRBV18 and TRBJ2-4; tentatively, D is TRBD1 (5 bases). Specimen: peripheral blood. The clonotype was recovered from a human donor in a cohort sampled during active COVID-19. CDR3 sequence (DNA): TGTGCCAGCTCACCACAGGGGTTTAACATTCAGTACTTC. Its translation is CASSPQGFNIQYF.